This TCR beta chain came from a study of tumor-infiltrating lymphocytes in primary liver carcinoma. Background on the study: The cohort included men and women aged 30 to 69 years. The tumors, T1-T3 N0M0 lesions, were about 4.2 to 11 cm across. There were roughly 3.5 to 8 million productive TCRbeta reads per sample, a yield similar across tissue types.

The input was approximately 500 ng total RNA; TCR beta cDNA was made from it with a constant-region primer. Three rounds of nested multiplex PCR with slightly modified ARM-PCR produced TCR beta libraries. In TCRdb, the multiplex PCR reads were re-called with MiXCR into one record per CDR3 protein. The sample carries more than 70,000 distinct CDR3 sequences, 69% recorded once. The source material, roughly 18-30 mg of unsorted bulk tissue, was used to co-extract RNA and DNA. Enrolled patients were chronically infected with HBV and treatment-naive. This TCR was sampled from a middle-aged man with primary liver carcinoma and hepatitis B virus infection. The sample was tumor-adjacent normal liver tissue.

CDR3 residues: CASSLDGSCAQYF. The CDR3 nucleotides are TGTGCCAGCAGCCTTGATGGCTCCTGCGCGCAGTACTTC. V and J are TRBV11-2 and TRBJ2-7; D is uncertain. V lost 5 bases and J 9 bases, leaving 17 bases between the germline ends. The germline V gene has CDR1 SGHAT and CDR2 FQNNGV. There are 13 residues in the CDR3.